One sample yielded the 24 T cell receptor beta chains listed below, sequenced in a study of blood T cell repertoires in COVID-19. The data were produced by immunoSEQ multiplex PCR, yet TCRdb's version contains in-frame clones alone and is incomplete. The table shows about 310,000 clones, with 90% occurring only once. Sequencing was done on a sample of peripheral blood. Every receptor here comes from a woman aged 35 to 49 with COVID-19, enrolled during active disease.

The rearrangement uses TRBV12-3 or TRBV12-4 and TRBJ1-1; D not certain. Trimming pared 6 bases from V and 3 bases from J, leaving 11 bases between. This CDR3 contains 13 residues. The CDR3 here is CASRPARDTEAFF. The CDR3 DNA reads as TGTGCCAGCAGACCCGCCCGGGACACTGAAGCTTTCTTT.

The chain couples TRBV9 to TRBJ2-5, with TRBD1 as a possible D gene (5 bases). This CDR3 spans 14 amino acids. The V end was cut by 0 bases, the J end by 1 base, with 7 bases between. The V gene's germline CDR1 is SGDLS and CDR2 YYNGEE. In DNA form, the CDR3 reads TGTGCCAGCAGCGTAGGGGGCCTCCAAGAGACCCAGTACTTC. Translating gives CASSVGGLQETQYF.

The V gene is TRBV6-7, the J gene TRBJ2-7, with D tentatively TRBD1 (6 bases). TRBV6-7 is classed as an ORF, of uncertain function. The V end lost 3 bases, the J end lost 2 bases, and 14 bases lay between the germline ends. The CDR3 has 15 residues. CDR3 sequence: CASSYFRDTAYEQYF. Here the CDR3 DNA reads TGTGCCAGCAGTTATTTTCGGGACACAGCCTACGAGCAGTACTTC.

This sequence joins TRBV7-6 and TRBJ2-2, with TRBD2 as a possible D gene (7 bases). The V gene lost 5 bases and the J gene lost 4 bases, with 14 bases spanning the gap. CDR3 length: 15 residues. Germline-derived CDR1 and CDR2 are SGHVS and FNYEAQ. CDR3 in amino acids: CASSIRGGGTGELFF. CDR3 DNA sequence: TGTGCCAGCAGCATTAGGGGGGGAGGCACCGGGGAGCTGTTTTTT.

This clone appeared once. The chain couples TRBV10-3 to TRBJ1-3; TRBD1 might be the D (5 bases). The germline V gene has CDR1 ENHRY and CDR2 SYGVKD. Between the trimmed V and J ends, which lost 10 bases and 0 bases, there was a span of 13 bases. CDR3 length: 14 residues. The CDR3 DNA reads TGTGCCAGCCAACGGGGGACCTCTGGAAACACCATATATTTT. Translated, it gives CASQRGTSGNTIYF.

This clone appeared once. J is TRBJ1-6 and V is TRBV30, with D maybe TRBD1 (5 bases). The CDR3 sequence is 15 residues long. The V end lost 0 bases, the J end lost 10 bases, and 16 bases lay between the germline ends. The germline V gene encodes CDR1 GTSNPN and CDR2 SVGIG (reference sequence). In nucleotides, the CDR3 is TGTGCCTGGAGTGTACCTGGTCAGGGTGACTCACCCCTCCACTTT. This encodes CAWSVPGQGDSPLHF.

CDR3 in amino acids: CASSFRGAFSGYTF. DNA for the CDR3: TGTGCCAGCAGTTTTCGGGGGGCGTTTTCTGGCTACACCTTC. The chain is built from TRBV28 and TRBJ1-2; D possibly corresponds to TRBD1 (6 bases). The germline V gene has CDR1 MDHEN and CDR2 SYDVKM. V was shortened by 3 bases and J by 7 bases, with 15 bases between the two germline ends. CDR3 length: 14 amino acids.

The V call is TRBV5-4, the J call TRBJ1-2; possible D gene TRBD1, 6 bases. CDR3 size: 14 residues. The V gene lost 3 bases and the J gene lost 7 bases, with 16 bases spanning the gap. Germline values: CDR1 SGHNT, CDR2 YYREEE (reference sequence). The CDR3 sequence is CASSSPRGAIGYTF. CDR3 bases: TGTGCCAGCAGCTCCCCTCGGGGGGCGATTGGCTACACCTTC.

The chain recombines TRBV19 with TRBJ2-7; 10 positions match TRBD1. CDR3 size: 16 residues. The V and J ends lost 1 base and 3 bases, in that order; junction bases with no gene match: 6. Germline loops: CDR1 LNHDA, CDR2 SQIVND (reference sequence). CDR3 sequence: CASSIVGTGAFYEQYF. Here the CDR3 DNA reads TGTGCCAGTAGTATAGTAGGGACAGGGGCCTTCTACGAGCAGTACTTC. Drawing the rest from reference TRBV19 and TRBJ2-7, the complete variable domain is DGGITQSPKYLFRKEGQNVTLSCEQNLNHDAMYWYRQDPGQGLRLIYYSQIVNDFQKGDIAEGYSVSREKKESFPLTVTSAQKNPTAFYLCASSIVGTGAFYEQYFGPGTRLTVT.

The chain is built from TRBV19 and TRBJ1-2, with D uncertain. This CDR3 comprises 15 residues. Germline loops: CDR1 LNHDA, CDR2 SQIVND (reference sequence). The V end was cut by 6 bases, the J end by 4 bases, with 18 bases between. For the CDR3, the DNA is TGTGCCAGTAGCCCACGTCCCGGGAATCCCTATGGCTACACCTTC. The encoded protein is CASSPRPGNPYGYTF. The full variable domain, in which reference TRBV19 and TRBJ1-2 provide the parts outside the CDR3, is DGGITQSPKYLFRKEGQNVTLSCEQNLNHDAMYWYRQDPGQGLRLIYYSQIVNDFQKGDIAEGYSVSREKKESFPLTVTSAQKNPTAFYLCASSPRPGNPYGYTFGSGTRLTVV.

V is TRBV7-2 and J is TRBJ1-6; perhaps TRBD1 as D (5 bases). V dropped 3 bases and J dropped 10 bases, with 22 bases sitting between them. The CDR3 totals 17 residues. Germline V gene data show CDR1 as SGHTA and CDR2 as FQGNSA. The CDR3 region is CASSFWGLGSSKSPLHF. CDR3 sequence (DNA): TGTGCCAGCAGCTTTTGGGGCCTTGGATCTTCTAAATCACCCCTCCACTTT.

The J gene is TRBJ1-2, the V gene TRBV9; D not certain. Trimming pared 8 bases from V and 1 base from J, leaving 15 bases between. CDR3 length: 14 residues. In germline, CDR1 is SGDLS, CDR2 YYNGEE. CDR3 DNA: TGTGCCAGTACATCGGAGAGCGGTAACTATGGCTACACCTTC. It yields the protein CASTSESGNYGYTF.

The CDR3 DNA reads TGCGCCAGCAGCCAAGATCGTCGAGTTCCTGGCTACACCTTC. This encodes CASSQDRRVPGYTF. This chain uses TRBV4-1 with TRBJ1-2; D call uncertain. Trimming removed 0 bases from V and 7 bases from J, with 12 bases in between. The CDR3 covers 14 residues. Germline lookup yields CDR1 MGHRA and CDR2 YSYEKL.

The rearrangement uses TRBV7-2 and TRBJ1-1, with 7 positions matching TRBD1. The V segment lost 4 bases and the J segment 7 bases; nucleotides outside the gene matches: 3. CDR3 length: 12 amino acids. The germline gives CDR1 SGHTA, CDR2 FQGNSA. As DNA, the CDR3 is TGTGCCAGCAGCTGGGGACAGTTTGAAGCTTTCTTT. Encoded protein: CASSWGQFEAFF.

V usage is TRBV28 and J usage is TRBJ1-2, with TRBD1 matching over 7 bases. Losses at the gene ends were 2 bases for V and 4 bases for J; bases not matched to a gene: 4. The CDR3 has 14 residues. In germline, CDR1 is MDHEN, CDR2 SYDVKM. Here the CDR3 DNA reads TGTGCCAGCAGTTTAACACAGGGGACCTATGGCTACACCTTC. The encoded protein is CASSLTQGTYGYTF.

This chain uses TRBV11-3 with TRBJ2-2, with a tentative D call TRBD2 (6 bases). Trimming pared 1 base from V and 7 bases from J, leaving 10 bases between. The V gene's germline CDR1 is SGHNT and CDR2 YENEEA. The CDR3 sequence is 14 residues long. CDR3 sequence reads: CASSLGGDFGELFF. In DNA, the CDR3 is TGTGCCAGCAGCTTAGGGGGGGACTTCGGGGAGCTGTTTTTT.

V gene TRBV11-2 combines with J gene TRBJ1-4; no definite D call. V was cut by 1 base and J by 0 bases, with 6 bases left in between. The germline gives CDR1 SGHAT, CDR2 FQNNGV. The CDR3 runs 15 residues. CDR3 region: CASSLVSATNEKLFF. CDR3 DNA: TGTGCCAGCAGCTTAGTCAGTGCAACTAATGAAAAACTGTTTTTT.

This clone was counted a single time. The chain combines TRBV7-3 with TRBJ2-3, with D possibly matching TRBD1 (6 bases). The CDR3 sequence is 17 residues long. V shed 1 base and J shed 2 bases, with 16 bases lying between them. Germline CDR1 SGHTA, CDR2 FQGTGA. The CDR3 is CASSLRARGVSTDTQYF. The CDR3 DNA sequence: TGTGCCAGCAGCTTAAGGGCCAGGGGAGTGTCCACAGATACGCAGTATTTT.

The J gene is TRBJ1-6, the V gene TRBV28; maybe TRBD1 (6 bases). Between the trimmed V and J ends, which lost 1 base and 10 bases, there was a span of 14 bases. The germline gives CDR1 MDHEN, CDR2 SYDVKM. The CDR3 contains 15 residues. CDR3 sequence reads: CASSLLGGDLSPLHF. DNA of the CDR3: TGTGCCAGCAGTTTATTAGGGGGAGACTTATCACCCCTCCACTTT.

This sequence joins TRBV27 and TRBJ1-2; the D is unclear. V gave up 0 bases and J gave up 6 bases, with 14 bases separating them. In germline, CDR1 is MNHEY, CDR2 SMNVEV (reference sequence). The CDR3 has 15 amino acids. CDR3 region: CASSLSGRDSHGYTF. The CDR3 DNA reads TGTGCCAGCAGTTTATCTGGGAGGGATAGTCATGGCTACACCTTC.

J is TRBJ1-3 and V is TRBV19, with D unresolved. The CDR3 length is 16 residues. V gave up 4 bases and J gave up 0 bases, with 13 bases separating them. Germline V CDR1 and CDR2: LNHDA, SQIVND (reference sequence). As DNA, the CDR3 is TGTGCCAGTAGTACCCGAGGCAGTCGCTCTGGAAACACCATATATTTT. Translation gives CASSTRGSRSGNTIYF.

This sequence joins TRBV13 and TRBJ2-5; 8 bases fit TRBD2. The CDR3 runs to 16 residues. Germline assignment: CDR1 PRHDT and CDR2 FYEKMQ (reference sequence). Trimming cost V 0 bases and J 5 bases; bases outside gene matches: 8. The CDR3 reads CASSLGLAEVGETQYF. In DNA, the CDR3 is TGTGCCAGCAGCTTAGGACTAGCGGAAGTGGGGGAGACCCAGTACTTC.

V usage is TRBV27 and J usage is TRBJ1-1, with D perhaps TRBD1 (5 bases). CDR3 size: 12 residues. CDR1 MNHEY and CDR2 SMNVEV come from the germline V gene (reference sequence). V lost 6 bases to trimming and J lost 10 bases, with 15 bases between them. CDR3 sequence reads: CASSPTGSSAFF. As DNA, the CDR3 is TGTGCCAGCAGCCCTACAGGTTCGTCAGCTTTCTTT.

This clone showed up just once. The gene calls are TRBV6-2 or TRBV6-3 and TRBJ1-1; D not certain. In germline, CDR1 is MNHEY, CDR2 SVGEGT. The CDR3 spans 13 residues. Trimming pared 0 bases from V and 7 bases from J, leaving 9 bases between. CDR3 sequence (DNA): TGTGCCAGCAGTTACTCGACTTCAGTTGAAGCTTTCTTT. It is translated as CASSYSTSVEAFF.